The source of this T cell receptor (beta chain) is a study of T cell responses to AZD1222 COVID-19 vaccine. Study results and caveats: It was only after the peak T cell response that any repertoires were sampled.

A note on this clone: Its antigen is not identified.

Produced via immunoSEQ multiplex PCR; TCRdb's table is partial and in-frame only. Among 150,000 to 170,000 clones listed, about 87% were seen once. Specimen: peripheral blood, collected on day 0 of AZD1222 vaccination. This sequence originates from an adult in good health.

The CDR3 DNA is TGTGCCAGCAGCCCGACCCCGGGACAGGAAGCTTTCTTT. This translates into CASSPTPGQEAFF. V is TRBV3-1 (or the pseudogene TRBV3-2) and J is TRBJ1-1; 7 bases map to TRBD1. Germline loops: CDR1 LGHDT, CDR2 YNNKEL (reference sequence). Unmatched junction bases numbered 7, after V lost 4 bases and J lost 8 bases. The CDR3 covers 13 residues.